These 29 T cell receptor beta chains share one sample of origin, sequenced in a study of blood T cell repertoires in COVID-19. Data came from immunoSEQ multiplex PCR; TCRdb stores just in-frame clones and leaves some out. Of about 130,000 clones detected, 65% to 85% appear once; the ten largest clones hold around 1.9%. Material for sequencing was peripheral blood. These receptors were obtained from a man between 65 and 85 years old with acute or convalescent COVID-19.

The rearrangement links TRBV2 to TRBJ1-2, with 7 bases fitting TRBD1. Trimming cost V 6 bases and J 0 bases; bases outside gene matches: 13. This CDR3 has 17 amino acids. Germline V gene sequence: CDR1 SNHLY, CDR2 FYNNEI. CDR3 loop: CASRGIQSDRSNYGYTF. The CDR3 nucleotides read TGTGCCAGCAGAGGAATACAATCGGACAGGTCTAACTATGGCTACACCTTC.

This chain uses TRBV5-5 with TRBJ1-4; 7 bases are a match to TRBD1. V dropped 4 bases and J dropped 4; count of bases not matched to a gene: 10. The CDR3 is 16 residues long. From germline, CDR1 is SGHKS and CDR2 YYEKEE (reference sequence). In nucleotides, the CDR3 is TGTGCCAGCAGCCCCGGGACAGACCTGATTAATGAAAAACTGTTTTTT. Protein product: CASSPGTDLINEKLFF.

V is TRBV7-6 and J is TRBJ1-1; 7 nucleotides align to TRBD1. CDR1 is SGHVS, CDR2 FNYEAQ, per germline. The ends lost 2 bases at V and 0 bases at J; junction bases unmatched: 6. The length of the CDR3 is 16 residues. CDR3: CASSLFSGGLNTEAFF. The CDR3 coding sequence is TGTGCCAGCAGCTTATTTTCAGGGGGATTGAACACTGAAGCTTTCTTT.

This clone was detected a few times. V and J are TRBV5-1 and TRBJ2-3, with D possibly TRBD2 on 7 matching bases. Germline V gives CDR1 SGHRS, CDR2 YFSETQ. The CDR3 has 14 amino acids. The V end was cut by 7 bases, the J end by 4 bases, with 16 bases between. CDR3 sequence (DNA): TGCGCCAGCTCCAAGGGGGGGTTCCCAGATACGCAGTATTTT. Translated: CASSKGGFPDTQYF. The variable domain in full, with the rest retrieved from reference TRBV5-1 and TRBJ2-3, is KAGVTQTPRYLIKTRGQQVTLSCSPISGHRSVSWYQQTPGQGLQFLFEYFSETQRNKGNFPGRFSGRQFSNSRSEMNVSTLELGDSALYLCASSKGGFPDTQYFGPGTRLTVL.

The rearrangement uses TRBV7-3 and TRBJ2-1, with D unclear. Germline CDR1 is SGHTA and CDR2 is FQGTGA. The V and J ends lost 1 base and 8 bases respectively, with 12 bases between them. CDR3 length equals 14 residues. The CDR3 region has the DNA TGTGCCAGCAGCTTAATTGGAGTTATCGATGAGCAGTTCTTC. Its protein is CASSLIGVIDEQFF.

The rearrangement uses TRBV27 and TRBJ1-2; D may be TRBD1 (6 bases). CDR1 and CDR2 from the germline V gene are MNHEY and SMNVEV (reference sequence). Trimming left V 6 bases short and J 5 bases short, with 16 bases between. There are 14 residues in the CDR3. CDR3 protein: CASSLREGGYGYTF. DNA for the CDR3: TGTGCCAGCAGCCTAAGGGAGGGGGGATATGGCTACACCTTC.

The CDR3 reads CASSLGVTGNNEQFF. CDR3 bases: TGTGCCAGCAGCTTGGGGGTAACAGGGAACAATGAGCAGTTCTTC. This chain uses TRBV5-4 with TRBJ2-1; possibly TRBD1 for D (6 bases). Trimming left V 0 bases short and J 5 bases short, with 12 bases between. The CDR3 spans 15 residues. Germline CDR1 reads SGHNT; CDR2 reads YYREEE (reference sequence).

The chain employs TRBV3-1 (or the pseudogene TRBV3-2) and TRBJ2-1; 7 nucleotides agree with TRBD1. The CDR3 has 13 residues. Trimming took 2 bases from V and 10 from J; bases not matched to a gene: 5. Germline V gives CDR1 LGHDT, CDR2 YNNKEL (reference sequence). This CDR3 is CASSQRDRDEQFF. The CDR3 coding sequence is TGTGCCAGCAGCCAACGCGACAGGGACGAGCAGTTCTTC.

This chain links TRBV30 with TRBJ2-7; TRBD1 aligns across 7 bases. V lost 2 bases to trimming and J lost 4 bases; unmatched junction nucleotides: 5. CDR3 size: 13 residues. The germline CDR1 and CDR2 sequences are GTSNPN and SVGIG (reference sequence). CDR3 nucleotide sequence: TGTGCCTGGAGTATAGGGGGCAATTACGAGCAGTACTTC. Protein product: CAWSIGGNYEQYF.

This clone was counted a few times. The genes are TRBV3-1 (or the pseudogene TRBV3-2) and TRBJ1-2; a weak D match, TRBD1 (6 bases). Germline V gene sequence: CDR1 LGHDT, CDR2 YNNKEL (reference sequence). This CDR3 is 12 amino acids long. The V and J ends lost 7 bases and 3 bases respectively, with 9 bases between them. CDR3 DNA: TGTGCCAGCAAACAGGGTGACTATGGCTACACCTTC. Translation gives CASKQGDYGYTF.

The V gene is TRBV6-5, the J gene TRBJ1-2; 7 nucleotides agree with TRBD1. The CDR3 sequence is 13 residues long. V shed 5 bases, J shed 7 bases, and the junction held 7 bases outside the gene matches. Per germline, CDR1 MNHEY and CDR2 SVGAGI. CDR3 in DNA: TGTGCCAGCAGTAGAAAGGGGGCTCGTGGCTACACCTTC. This codes for CASSRKGARGYTF.

The J gene is TRBJ2-1, the V gene TRBV18, with D unclear. The CDR3 extends over 13 amino acids. V was trimmed by 3 bases and J by 3 bases, leaving 6 bases between them. Germline CDR1 is KGHSH and CDR2 is LQKENI. The CDR3 region is CASSPTIYNEQFF. In DNA form, the CDR3 reads TGTGCCAGCTCACCGACAATCTACAATGAGCAGTTCTTC. Full variable domain (missing parts from reference TRBV18 and TRBJ2-1): NAGVMQNPRHLVRRRGQEARLRCSPMKGHSHVYWYRQLPEEGLKFMVYLQKENIIDESGMPKERFSAEFPKEGPSILRIQQVVRGDSAAYFCASSPTIYNEQFFGPGTRLTVL.

The chain has TRBV4-1 and TRBJ1-3; 10 bases match TRBD1. V gave up 4 bases and J gave up 2 bases; unmatched junction bases: 8. This CDR3 region has 17 residues. Germline-derived CDR1 and CDR2 are MGHRA and YSYEKL. CDR3 residues: CASSPREGQGAGNTIYF. DNA for the CDR3: TGCGCCAGCAGCCCCCGGGAAGGACAGGGGGCTGGAAACACCATATATTTT.

As to this clone: Other DNA sequences in this sample translate to the same CDR3. This chain links TRBV24-1 with TRBJ2-5, with TRBD2 matching over 13 bases. V lost 4 bases and J lost 5; bases outside the gene matches: 6. This CDR3 spans 16 amino acids. CDR1 is KGHDR and CDR2 is SFDVKD in the germline V gene. CDR3 residues: CATSDSGTSGVETQYF. The CDR3 DNA sequence: TGTGCCACCAGTGACAGCGGGACTAGCGGGGTCGAGACCCAGTACTTC.

The chain employs TRBV10-3 and TRBJ1-2; D call uncertain. Per germline, CDR1 ENHRY and CDR2 SYGVKD. This CDR3 has 13 amino acids. With 0 bases removed from V and 8 bases from J, the gap between germline ends came to 10 bases. CDR3 protein: CAISESSSGGYTF. The CDR3 region has the DNA TGTGCCATCAGTGAGTCATCCAGCGGGGGCTACACCTTC.

This clone was detected a few times. J is TRBJ1-1 and V is TRBV6-2 or TRBV6-3, with TRBD1 as a possible D gene (5 bases). V lost 6 bases and J lost 5, with 16 bases in between. The CDR3 runs 14 residues. Germline CDR1 reads MNHEY; CDR2 reads SVGEGT. The CDR3 sequence: CASSEDTGGTEAFF. The CDR3 DNA reads as TGTGCCAGCAGCGAAGACACAGGAGGGACTGAAGCTTTCTTT.

The V call is TRBV6-5, the J call TRBJ1-2; weak D call: TRBD1 (6 bases). The CDR3 has 14 amino acids. The V gene lost 2 bases and the J gene lost 8 bases, with 15 bases spanning the gap. Germline V gene sequence: CDR1 MNHEY, CDR2 SVGAGI. The CDR3: CASSYGRGTPGYTF. The CDR3 DNA sequence: TGTGCCAGCAGTTACGGCAGGGGAACACCCGGCTACACCTTC.

In nucleotides, the CDR3 is TGTGCCAGCAGCGCTCTTCCCGAGGTAGGACAGCGAGAAGCTTTCTTT. Translating it yields CASSALPEVGQREAFF. The chain recombines TRBV9 with TRBJ1-1; D perhaps matches TRBD1 (6 bases). Germline values: CDR1 SGDLS, CDR2 YYNGEE. V was trimmed by 3 bases and J by 8 bases, leaving 23 bases between them. This CDR3 is built from 16 residues.

CDR3 sequence reads: CASSPRDRVNEQFF. CDR3 in DNA: TGTGCCAGCTCACCACGGGACAGGGTCAATGAGCAGTTCTTC. The chain carries TRBV18 and TRBJ2-1, with TRBD1 matching over 9 bases. Trimming at V came to 1 base and at J to 6 bases, leaving 1 base not matched to a gene. The CDR3 loop spans 14 amino acids. Germline V CDR1 and CDR2: KGHSH, LQKENI. Combining the CDR3 with reference TRBV18 and TRBJ2-1 gives the whole variable domain NAGVMQNPRHLVRRRGQEARLRCSPMKGHSHVYWYRQLPEEGLKFMVYLQKENIIDESGMPKERFSAEFPKEGPSILRIQQVVRGDSAAYFCASSPRDRVNEQFFGPGTRLTVL.

V gene TRBV11-3 combines with J gene TRBJ2-2; TRBD1 matches at 9 bases. Germline V lookup: CDR1 SGHNT, CDR2 YENEEA. Trimming removed 5 bases from V and 7 bases from J; junction bases left unmatched: 2. This CDR3 is 13 amino acids long. DNA for the CDR3: TGTGCCAGCAGCACGGACAGGGGCGGGGAGCTGTTTTTT. As protein: CASSTDRGGELFF.

The CDR3 DNA reads as TGTGCCAGCAGCGCCAGGGGGCCTAATGAAAAACTGTTTTTT. Translation gives CASSARGPNEKLFF. J is TRBJ1-4 and V is TRBV9; 8 bases align to TRBD1. This CDR3 is built from 14 residues. The V gene end was trimmed by 3 bases and the J gene end by 3 bases; junction bases not matched to a gene: 1. Germline CDR1 and CDR2: SGDLS and YYNGEE.

The rearrangement uses TRBV7-8 and TRBJ1-1, with D unresolved. CDR3 size: 17 residues. Looked up from germline, CDR1 is SGHVS and CDR2 is FQNEAQ. Trimming left V 1 base short and J 3 bases short, with 18 bases between. CDR3 protein: CASSLGLWREADTEAFF. CDR3 DNA sequence: TGTGCCAGCAGCTTAGGGTTATGGCGGGAGGCGGACACTGAAGCTTTCTTT.

This clone was seen a single time. This rearrangement joins TRBV2 to TRBJ1-5; 8 positions agree with TRBD1. Unmatched junction bases numbered 5, after V lost 8 bases and J lost 2 bases. CDR3 length equals 14 residues. Germline lookup yields CDR1 SNHLY and CDR2 FYNNEI. The CDR3, as DNA: TGTGCCAGCCAGGGGGCCTGGGGCAATCAGCCCCAGCATTTT. Protein sequence: CASQGAWGNQPQHF.

This clone was seen a few times. The chain links TRBV5-6 to TRBJ2-2; D is ambiguous. V was trimmed by 6 bases and J by 6 bases, leaving 12 bases between them. CDR1 is SGHDT, CDR2 YYEEEE, per germline. This CDR3 has 13 amino acids. The DNA for the CDR3 is TGTGCCAGCACCGTTAATTTTGCCGGGGAGCTGTTTTTT. It encodes CASTVNFAGELFF.

This sequence joins TRBV5-1 and TRBJ1-1; D might be TRBD1 (5 bases). Germline values: CDR1 SGHRS, CDR2 YFSETQ. V lost 3 bases, J lost 4 bases, and 16 bases lay in between. The CDR3 runs 15 residues. The CDR3 reads CASSSGAGLRTEAFF. The CDR3 nucleotides read TGCGCCAGCAGCTCCGGAGCGGGACTCCGCACTGAAGCTTTCTTT. The variable domain in full, with the rest retrieved from reference TRBV5-1 and TRBJ1-1, is KAGVTQTPRYLIKTRGQQVTLSCSPISGHRSVSWYQQTPGQGLQFLFEYFSETQRNKGNFPGRFSGRQFSNSRSEMNVSTLELGDSALYLCASSSGAGLRTEAFFGQGTRLTVV.

The chain recombines TRBV18 with TRBJ1-4; D is unresolved. Germline V CDR1 and CDR2: KGHSH, LQKENI. The CDR3 contains 16 residues. The germline V and J ends were trimmed by 3 bases and 3 bases, with 14 bases remaining between them. This chain's CDR3 is CASSPSPARSNEKLFF. CDR3 sequence (DNA): TGTGCCAGCTCACCCTCGCCAGCGCGATCTAATGAAAAACTGTTTTTT.

The gene calls are TRBV10-1 and TRBJ2-7, with 8 bases matching TRBD2. The CDR3 length is 15 residues. Germline loops: CDR1 WNHNN, CDR2 SYGVQD (reference sequence). V trimming: 3 bases; J trimming: 2 bases; junction bases outside the gene matches: 6. CDR3 protein: CASSEGGGPPYEQYF. The CDR3, as DNA: TGCGCCAGCAGTGAAGGCGGGGGGCCCCCCTACGAGCAGTACTTC.

The chain joins TRBV11-2 to TRBJ2-1; D ambiguous. Trimming pared 0 bases from V and 8 bases from J, leaving 8 bases between. Germline V lookup: CDR1 SGHAT, CDR2 FQNNGV. CDR3 length: 13 amino acids. The CDR3 here is CASSLDRLDEQFF. The CDR3 DNA reads as TGTGCCAGCAGCTTAGATCGACTCGATGAGCAGTTCTTC.

The rearrangement joins TRBV5-6 to TRBJ1-1, with 8 bases identical to TRBD1. The V and J ends lost 3 bases and 0 bases, in that order; junction bases with no gene match: 1. The CDR3 consists of 14 residues. CDR1 is SGHDT and CDR2 is YYEEEE in the germline V gene. The CDR3 reads CASSWTGLNTEAFF. CDR3 in DNA: TGTGCCAGCAGCTGGACAGGGTTGAACACTGAAGCTTTCTTT.